Listed below are T cell receptor beta chains from one sample, sequenced in a study of blood T cell repertoires in COVID-19. TCRdb's copy holds only in-frame clones and misses some; the assay was immunoSEQ multiplex PCR. The profile shows about 280,000 clones, about 90% of them singletons. Sequenced input: PBMCs or T cells enriched from blood (not recorded which). These receptors came from a woman between 18 and 29 years old with acute COVID-19. Each CDR3 is given with its conserved first and last residue.

V gene	CDR3 protein
TRBV7-6	CASSLPGNTIYF
TRBV3-1/TRBV3-2	CASSQDRVGGNTEAFF
TRBV4-1	CASRWDRGLGNTIYF
TRBV7-9	CASSLGGTGGHGYTF
TRBV5-1	CASSLSPGEKIEKLFF
TRBV27	CASSLGTGVGYGYTF
TRBV18	CASSPIQGQGALGAFF
TRBV2	CASRRGGTNYNEQFF
TRBV6-1	CASSEGKGQGTDTQYF
TRBV7-3	CASSSGAGANLQFF
TRBV19	CASSTQQRPGVDEQFF
TRBV5-8	CASSPPDRPYYGYTF
TRBV13	CASSLAGFNEQFF
TRBV9	CASSAEPSGSYEQYF
TRBV10-2	CASSRQGASNQPQHF
TRBV7-3	CASSLSPTASQVVF
TRBV27	CASRGLAGHGETQYF
TRBV28	CASSPLGTGMSF
TRBV16	CASSRSGTDNSPLHF
TRBV19	CASSIGHRGNQPQHF
TRBV4-1	CASSQDGGQVGSGNTIYF
TRBV4-1	CASSAGQPYNSPLHF
TRBV20-1	CSARGHLEAFF
TRBV18	CASSPQTSGSEQFF
TRBV7-2	CASSSVWGPNEKLFF
TRBV30	CAWDRSNSPLHF
TRBV2	CATNDRWGQGIQETQYF
TRBV7-9	CASSSTGTGNIDEQFF
TRBV11-2	CASSFGSYNSPLHF
TRBV7-2	CASSFWTSATDTQYF
TRBV9	CASSVAGQGCSYEQYF
TRBV5-1	CASSWTSGNEQYF
TRBV7-9	CASSLGQGSPETQYF
TRBV30	CAWSVLANTEAFF
TRBV18	CASSLADRGNNQPQHF
TRBV4-2	CASSRGQPENTIYF
TRBV3-1/TRBV3-2	CASSQDPSGSYETQYF
TRBV10-2	CASSEASSGQFF
TRBV12-5	CASGLSPGGGMNTEAFF
TRBV5-1	CASSFSGSEAFF
TRBV19	CATTPGQGGHEQYF
TRBV29-1	CSVRTSRNLNTEAFF
TRBV7-2	CASSSGLRTGSSYNEQFF
TRBV13	CASSLGVGLAGLYTDTQYF
TRBV6-5	CASQLGDSQETQYF
TRBV4-3	CASSQDRQYEQYF
TRBV27	CASSSLTGGAHQPQHF
TRBV19	CASRVSVNTEAFF